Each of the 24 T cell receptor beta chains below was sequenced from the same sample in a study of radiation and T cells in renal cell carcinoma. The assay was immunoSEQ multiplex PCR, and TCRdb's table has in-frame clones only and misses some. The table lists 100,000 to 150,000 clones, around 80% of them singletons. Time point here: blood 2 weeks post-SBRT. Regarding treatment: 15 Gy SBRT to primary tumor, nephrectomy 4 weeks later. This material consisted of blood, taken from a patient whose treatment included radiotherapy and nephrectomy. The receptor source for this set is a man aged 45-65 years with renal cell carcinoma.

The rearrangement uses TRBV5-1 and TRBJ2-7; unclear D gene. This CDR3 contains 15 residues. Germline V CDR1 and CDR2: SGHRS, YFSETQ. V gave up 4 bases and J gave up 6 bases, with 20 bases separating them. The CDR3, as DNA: TGCGCCAGCAGCCAACAACCGGGCCAAGATATCGAGCAGTACTTC. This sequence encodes CASSQQPGQDIEQYF.

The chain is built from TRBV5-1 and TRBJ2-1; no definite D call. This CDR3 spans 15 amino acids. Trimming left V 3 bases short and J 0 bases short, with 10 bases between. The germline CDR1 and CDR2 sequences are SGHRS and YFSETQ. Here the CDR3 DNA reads TGCGCCAGCAGCTACACACTGAGCTCCTACAATGAGCAGTTCTTC. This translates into CASSYTLSSYNEQFF.

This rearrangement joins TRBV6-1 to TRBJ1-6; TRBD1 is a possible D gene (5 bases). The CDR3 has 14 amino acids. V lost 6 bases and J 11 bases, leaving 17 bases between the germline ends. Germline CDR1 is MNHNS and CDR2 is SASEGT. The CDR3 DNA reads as TGTGCCAGCAGAGAACGCAGGGACGGACCACCCCTCCACTTT. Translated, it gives CASRERRDGPPLHF.

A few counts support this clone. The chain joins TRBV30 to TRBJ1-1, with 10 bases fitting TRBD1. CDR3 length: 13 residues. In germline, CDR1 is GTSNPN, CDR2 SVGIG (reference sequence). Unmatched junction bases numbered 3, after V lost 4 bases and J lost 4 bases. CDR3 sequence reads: CAWMTGGFTEAFF. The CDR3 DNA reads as TGTGCCTGGATGACAGGGGGCTTCACTGAAGCTTTCTTT.

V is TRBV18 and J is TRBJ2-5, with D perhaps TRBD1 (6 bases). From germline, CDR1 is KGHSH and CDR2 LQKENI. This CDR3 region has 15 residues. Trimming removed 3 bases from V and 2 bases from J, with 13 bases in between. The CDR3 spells CASSPSGTIQETQYF. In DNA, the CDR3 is TGTGCCAGCTCACCGTCAGGGACAATACAAGAGACCCAGTACTTC.

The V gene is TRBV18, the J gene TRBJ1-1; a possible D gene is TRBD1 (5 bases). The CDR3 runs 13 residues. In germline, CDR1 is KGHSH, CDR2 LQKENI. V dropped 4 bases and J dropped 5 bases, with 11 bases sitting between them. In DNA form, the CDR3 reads TGTGCCAGCTCACAGGGGTTTGATACTGAAGCTTTCTTT. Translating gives CASSQGFDTEAFF.

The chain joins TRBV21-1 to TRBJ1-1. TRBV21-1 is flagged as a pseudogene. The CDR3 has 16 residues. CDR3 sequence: CASSPRAGSPGTEAFF. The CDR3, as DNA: TGTGCCAGCAGCCCCCGAGCGGGGTCGCCGGGAACTGAAGCTTTCTTT.

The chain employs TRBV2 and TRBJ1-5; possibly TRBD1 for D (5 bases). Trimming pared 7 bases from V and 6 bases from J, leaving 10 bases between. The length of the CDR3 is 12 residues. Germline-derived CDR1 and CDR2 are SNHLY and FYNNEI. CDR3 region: CASTPGSQPQHF. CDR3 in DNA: TGTGCCAGCACGCCAGGGAGTCAGCCCCAGCATTTT.

The CDR3: CATSRGGIAYEQYF. CDR3 bases: TGTGCCACCAGCAGAGGTGGGATAGCCTACGAGCAGTACTTC. This chain joins TRBV15 and TRBJ2-7; no clear D. This CDR3 is 14 amino acids long. The germline CDR1 and CDR2 sequences are LNHNV and YYDKDF (reference sequence). V was cut by 1 base and J by 2 bases, with 9 bases left in between.

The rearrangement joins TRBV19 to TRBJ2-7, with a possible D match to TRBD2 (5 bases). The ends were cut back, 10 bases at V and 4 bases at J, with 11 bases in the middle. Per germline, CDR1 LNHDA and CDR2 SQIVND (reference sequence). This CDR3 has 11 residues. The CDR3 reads CATSERYEQYF. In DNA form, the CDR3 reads TGTGCCACCTCCGAGCGGTACGAGCAGTACTTC. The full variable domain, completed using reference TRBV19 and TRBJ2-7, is DGGITQSPKYLFRKEGQNVTLSCEQNLNHDAMYWYRQDPGQGLRLIYYSQIVNDFQKGDIAEGYSVSREKKESFPLTVTSAQKNPTAFYLCATSERYEQYFGPGTRLTVT.

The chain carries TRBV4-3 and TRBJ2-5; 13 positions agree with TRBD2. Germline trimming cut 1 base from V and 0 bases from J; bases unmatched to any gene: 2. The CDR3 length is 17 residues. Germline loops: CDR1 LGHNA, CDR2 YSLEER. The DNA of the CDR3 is TGCGCCAGCAGCCAAGGGACTAGCGGGGGTAACCAAGAGACCCAGTACTTC. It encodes CASSQGTSGGNQETQYF.

Here the CDR3 DNA reads TGTGCCAGCAGTCTCGCCGGAGACACTGAAGCTTTCTTT. Translation: CASSLAGDTEAFF. The chain links TRBV7-2 to TRBJ1-1; D is ambiguous. V lost 6 bases to trimming and J lost 3 bases, with 11 bases between them. This CDR3 is 13 amino acids long. The germline V gene has CDR1 SGHTA and CDR2 FQGNSA.

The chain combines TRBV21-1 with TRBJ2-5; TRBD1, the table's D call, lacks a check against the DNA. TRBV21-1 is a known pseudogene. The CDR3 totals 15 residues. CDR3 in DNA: TGTGCCAGCAGCAAACCGGGACAGGGCAGACAGACCCAGTACTTC. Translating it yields CASSKPGQGRQTQYF.

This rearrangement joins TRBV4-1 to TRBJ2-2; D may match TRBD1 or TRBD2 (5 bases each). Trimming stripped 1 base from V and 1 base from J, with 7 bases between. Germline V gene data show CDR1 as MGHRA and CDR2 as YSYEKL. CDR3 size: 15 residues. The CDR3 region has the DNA TGCGCCAGCAGCCAAGGGGACCTGAACACCGGGGAGCTGTTTTTT. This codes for CASSQGDLNTGELFF.

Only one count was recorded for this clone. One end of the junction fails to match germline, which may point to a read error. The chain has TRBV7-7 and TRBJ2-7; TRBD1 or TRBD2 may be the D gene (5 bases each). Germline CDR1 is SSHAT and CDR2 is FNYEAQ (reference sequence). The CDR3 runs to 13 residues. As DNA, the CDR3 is TGTGCTAGCAGCTTCGGGCAGGGACGCGAGCAGTACTTC. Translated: CASSFGQGREQYF.

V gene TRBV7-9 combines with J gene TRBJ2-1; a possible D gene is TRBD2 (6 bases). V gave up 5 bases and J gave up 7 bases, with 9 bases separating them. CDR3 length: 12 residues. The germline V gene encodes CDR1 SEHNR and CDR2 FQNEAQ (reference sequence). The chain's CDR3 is CASSPSGNEQFF. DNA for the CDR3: TGTGCCAGCAGCCCAAGCGGGAATGAGCAGTTCTTC.

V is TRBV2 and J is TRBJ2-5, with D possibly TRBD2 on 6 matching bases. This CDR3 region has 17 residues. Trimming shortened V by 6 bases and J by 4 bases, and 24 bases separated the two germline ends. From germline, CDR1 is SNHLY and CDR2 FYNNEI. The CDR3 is CASRPGPPGEFLETQYF. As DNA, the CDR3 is TGTGCCAGCAGACCGGGCCCCCCGGGAGAATTCCTAGAGACCCAGTACTTC.

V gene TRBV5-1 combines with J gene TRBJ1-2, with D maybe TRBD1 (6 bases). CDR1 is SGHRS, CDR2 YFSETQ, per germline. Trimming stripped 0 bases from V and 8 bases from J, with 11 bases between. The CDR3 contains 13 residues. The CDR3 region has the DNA TGCGCCAGCAGCTTGGACAGGGTCGGGGGCTACACCTTC. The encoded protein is CASSLDRVGGYTF.

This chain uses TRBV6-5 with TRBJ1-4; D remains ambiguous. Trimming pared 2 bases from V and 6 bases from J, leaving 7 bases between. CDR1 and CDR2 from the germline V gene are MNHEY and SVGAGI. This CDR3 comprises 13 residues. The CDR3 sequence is CASSYKWDEKLFF. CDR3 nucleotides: TGTGCCAGCAGTTACAAATGGGATGAAAAACTGTTTTTT.

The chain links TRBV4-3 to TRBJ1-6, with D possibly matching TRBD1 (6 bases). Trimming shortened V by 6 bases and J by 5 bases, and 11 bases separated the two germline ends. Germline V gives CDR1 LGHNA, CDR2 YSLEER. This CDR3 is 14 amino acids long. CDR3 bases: TGCGCCAGCAGACCTAGACAGGATAATTCACCCCTCCACTTT. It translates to CASRPRQDNSPLHF.

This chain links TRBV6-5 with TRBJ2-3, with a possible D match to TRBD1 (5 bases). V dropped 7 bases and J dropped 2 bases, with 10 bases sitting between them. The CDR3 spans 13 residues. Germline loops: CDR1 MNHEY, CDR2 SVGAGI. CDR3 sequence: CASKTANTDTQYF. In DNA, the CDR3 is TGTGCCAGCAAGACAGCAAACACAGATACGCAGTATTTT.

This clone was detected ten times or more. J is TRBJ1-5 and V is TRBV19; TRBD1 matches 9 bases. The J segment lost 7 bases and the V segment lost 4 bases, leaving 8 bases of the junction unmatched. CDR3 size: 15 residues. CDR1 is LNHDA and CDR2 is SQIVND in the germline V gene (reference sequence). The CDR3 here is CASSKGQGRVQPQHF. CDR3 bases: TGTGCCAGTAGTAAGGGACAGGGCCGCGTCCAGCCCCAGCATTTT.

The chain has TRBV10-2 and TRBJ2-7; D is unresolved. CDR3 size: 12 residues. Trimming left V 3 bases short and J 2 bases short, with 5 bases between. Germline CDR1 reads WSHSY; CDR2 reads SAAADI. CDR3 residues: CASSDTPYEQYF. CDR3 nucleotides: TGCGCCAGCAGTGATACTCCCTACGAGCAGTACTTC.

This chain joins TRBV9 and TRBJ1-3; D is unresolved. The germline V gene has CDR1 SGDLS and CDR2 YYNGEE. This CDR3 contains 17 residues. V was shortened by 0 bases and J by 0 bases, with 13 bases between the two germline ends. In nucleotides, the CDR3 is TGTGCCAGCAGCGTAGGGCTGGGAACCAACTCTGGAAACACCATATATTTT. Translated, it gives CASSVGLGTNSGNTIYF.